This is a list of T cell receptor beta chains from one sample in a study of shared clonotypes between healthy human individuals. Sequencing was performed with immunoSEQ multiplex PCR; in TCRdb, only in-frame clones are kept and a portion is missing. The sample carries approximately 2.5 million clones, over 85% recorded once. The material sequenced was naive CD4+ T cells from PBMCs. All receptors come from a man aged 18 to 30 in good health. Some clones in this sample may be carry-over from other donors' samples. Each CDR3 is given with its conserved first and last residue. Each record gives: CDR3 protein, CDR3 DNA, V gene, D gene, J gene, clone size. A D gene is named only where the DNA matches it firmly. Some rows have no size entry. The others give once, few or many, or a class for an expanded clone.

cdr3_aa: CASSTNPRTQQFF
cdr3_nt: TGTGCCAGCAGCACAAACCCCCGGACCCAGCAGTTCTTC
v_call: TRBV28
d_call: .
j_call: TRBJ2-1
clone_size: .

cdr3_aa: CASSSQRDQPQHF
cdr3_nt: TGTGCCAGCAGCTCCCAGAGGGATCAGCCCCAGCATTTT
v_call: TRBV7-8
d_call: .
j_call: TRBJ1-5
clone_size: few

cdr3_aa: CASSRRQGTTDTQYF
cdr3_nt: TGTGCCAGCAGCCGGAGACAGGGTACCACAGATACGCAGTATTTT
v_call: TRBV6-1
d_call: TRBD1
j_call: TRBJ2-3
clone_size: .

cdr3_aa: CASSPDSGGSYEQFF
cdr3_nt: TGTGCCAGCAGCCCGGATTCAGGGGGCTCTTATGAGCAGTTCTTC
v_call: TRBV5-6
d_call: TRBD1
j_call: TRBJ2-1
clone_size: .

cdr3_aa: CASSLGIVIFKETQYF
cdr3_nt: TGCGCCAGCAGCTTGGGGATTGTTATCTTCAAAGAGACCCAGTACTTC
v_call: TRBV5-1
d_call: .
j_call: TRBJ2-5
clone_size: .

cdr3_aa: CASSLFLSGRDNEQFF
cdr3_nt: TGTGCCAGCAGTTTATTCCTCAGCGGGAGGGACAATGAGCAGTTCTTC
v_call: TRBV27
d_call: TRBD2
j_call: TRBJ2-1
clone_size: .

cdr3_aa: CASSGSLDRGGNTIYF
cdr3_nt: TGTGCCAGCAGTGGCTCGCTCGACCGTGGTGGAAACACCATATATTTT
v_call: TRBV9
d_call: .
j_call: TRBJ1-3
clone_size: .

cdr3_aa: CASNWRGALNQETQYF
cdr3_nt: TGTGCCAGCAACTGGCGGGGGGCCCTCAACCAAGAGACCCAGTACTTC
v_call: TRBV2
d_call: TRBD2
j_call: TRBJ2-5
clone_size: .

cdr3_aa: CATLAPSGRSYEQYF
cdr3_nt: TGTGCCACCCTGGCGCCTAGCGGGAGGTCCTACGAGCAGTACTTC
v_call: TRBV28
d_call: TRBD2
j_call: TRBJ2-7
clone_size: .

cdr3_aa: CSALYGRTQYF
cdr3_nt: TGCAGTGCACTTTATGGTAGGACGCAGTATTTT
v_call: TRBV20-1
d_call: .
j_call: TRBJ2-3
clone_size: .

cdr3_aa: CASSARDSNYEQYF
cdr3_nt: TGTGCCAGCAGCGCAAGGGACTCCAACTACGAGCAGTACTTC
v_call: TRBV11-2
d_call: .
j_call: TRBJ2-7
clone_size: .

cdr3_aa: CASSDRGREENTIYF
cdr3_nt: TGTGCCAGCAGTGACCGGGGTCGGGAGGAGAACACCATATATTTT
v_call: TRBV6-1
d_call: .
j_call: TRBJ1-3
clone_size: .

cdr3_aa: CASSLGGSRTDTQYF
cdr3_nt: TGTGCCAGCAGTTTGGGGGGCAGTCGCACAGATACGCAGTATTTT
v_call: TRBV28
d_call: .
j_call: TRBJ2-3
clone_size: .

cdr3_aa: CASSTAGSTYEQYF
cdr3_nt: TGTGCCAGCAGCACCGCGGGAAGCACCTACGAGCAGTACTTC
v_call: TRBV28
d_call: .
j_call: TRBJ2-7
clone_size: .

cdr3_aa: CASTSGAVNTEAFF
cdr3_nt: TGTGCCAGCACCTCTGGGGCAGTGAACACTGAAGCTTTCTTT
v_call: TRBV7-9
d_call: .
j_call: TRBJ1-1
clone_size: .

cdr3_aa: CASSPTSTGPKNIQYF
cdr3_nt: TGTGCCAGCAGCCCCACATCAACAGGGCCCAAAAACATTCAGTACTTC
v_call: TRBV4-2
d_call: .
j_call: TRBJ2-4
clone_size: .

cdr3_aa: CASSPGAIAGGNEQYF
cdr3_nt: TGTGCCAGCAGCCCAGGTGCTATAGCGGGAGGGAACGAGCAGTACTTC
v_call: TRBV27
d_call: TRBD2
j_call: TRBJ2-7
clone_size: .

cdr3_aa: CASSLEAQEINQPQHF
cdr3_nt: TGTGCCAGCAGCTTAGAAGCACAGGAGATAAATCAGCCCCAGCATTTT
v_call: TRBV7-9
d_call: .
j_call: TRBJ1-5
clone_size: .

cdr3_aa: CASSLIRENEQFF
cdr3_nt: TGTGCCAGCAGCTTAATTCGGGAGAATGAGCAGTTCTTC
v_call: TRBV7-3
d_call: .
j_call: TRBJ2-1
clone_size: .

cdr3_aa: CASSLSGRAYGYTF
cdr3_nt: TGTGCCAGCAGTTTATCCGGTCGGGCCTATGGCTACACCTTC
v_call: TRBV28
d_call: .
j_call: TRBJ1-2
clone_size: .

cdr3_aa: CASSTTGTGGNTIYF
cdr3_nt: TGTGCCAGCAGCACAACCGGGACAGGAGGAAACACCATATATTTT
v_call: TRBV7-3
d_call: TRBD1
j_call: TRBJ1-3
clone_size: .

cdr3_aa: CASSFVRQTEAFF
cdr3_nt: TGTGCCAGCAGTTTTGTCAGACAAACTGAAGCTTTCTTT
v_call: TRBV27
d_call: .
j_call: TRBJ1-1
clone_size: .

cdr3_aa: CASSASSSNYGYTF
cdr3_nt: TGTGCCAGCTCCGCGAGCAGTTCAAACTATGGCTACACCTTC
v_call: TRBV18
d_call: .
j_call: TRBJ1-2
clone_size: .

cdr3_aa: CASSSGAGGTDTQYF
cdr3_nt: TGTGCCAGCAGCTCTGGGGCAGGGGGCACAGATACGCAGTATTTT
v_call: TRBV7-9
d_call: .
j_call: TRBJ2-3
clone_size: once

cdr3_aa: CASSEIRLASTDTQYF
cdr3_nt: TGTGCCAGCAGCGAAATTAGACTAGCGAGCACAGATACGCAGTATTTT
v_call: TRBV7-9
d_call: TRBD2
j_call: TRBJ2-3
clone_size: .

cdr3_aa: CASSEQGPSSTEAFF
cdr3_nt: TGTGCCAGCAGTGAGCAGGGCCCGTCGAGCACTGAAGCTTTCTTT
v_call: TRBV2
d_call: .
j_call: TRBJ1-1
clone_size: few

cdr3_aa: CASSLTTGALEQYF
cdr3_nt: TGTGCCAGCAGCCTTACCACAGGGGCCCTCGAGCAGTACTTC
v_call: TRBV7-9
d_call: TRBD1
j_call: TRBJ2-7
clone_size: .

cdr3_aa: CASSLGSKGGYTF
cdr3_nt: TGTGCCAGCAGCTTAGGATCTAAGGGTGGCTACACCTTC
v_call: TRBV7-9
d_call: .
j_call: TRBJ1-2
clone_size: .

cdr3_aa: CASKPSRAKDQPQHF
cdr3_nt: TGTGCCAGCAAACCTTCTAGGGCTAAGGATCAGCCCCAGCATTTT
v_call: TRBV2
d_call: .
j_call: TRBJ1-5
clone_size: .

cdr3_aa: CASSDKARVAFF
cdr3_nt: TGTGCCAGCAGTGATAAGGCCCGGGTGGCTTTCTTT
v_call: TRBV6-1
d_call: .
j_call: TRBJ1-1
clone_size: .

cdr3_aa: CASSYRVETQYF
cdr3_nt: TGTGCCAGCAGTTACAGGGTGGAGACCCAGTACTTC
v_call: TRBV6-6
d_call: .
j_call: TRBJ2-5
clone_size: .

cdr3_aa: CASSAGTGESDTQYF
cdr3_nt: TGTGCCAGCAGCGCCGGGACAGGGGAATCAGATACGCAGTATTTT
v_call: TRBV7-9
d_call: TRBD1
j_call: TRBJ2-3
clone_size: .

cdr3_aa: CASSLDSVAANEQFF
cdr3_nt: TGCGCCAGCAGCTTGGACAGCGTAGCGGCCAATGAGCAGTTCTTC
v_call: TRBV5-1
d_call: .
j_call: TRBJ2-1
clone_size: .